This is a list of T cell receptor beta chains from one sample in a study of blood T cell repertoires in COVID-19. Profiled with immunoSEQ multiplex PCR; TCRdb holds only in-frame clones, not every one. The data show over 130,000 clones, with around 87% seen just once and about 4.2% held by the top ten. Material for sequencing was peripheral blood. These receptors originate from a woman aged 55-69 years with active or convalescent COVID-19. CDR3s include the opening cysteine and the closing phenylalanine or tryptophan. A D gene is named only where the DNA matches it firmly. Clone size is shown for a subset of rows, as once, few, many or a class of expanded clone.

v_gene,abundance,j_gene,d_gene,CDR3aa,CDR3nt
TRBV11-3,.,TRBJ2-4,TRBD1,CASSASGTGVENIQYF,TGTGCCAGCAGCGCCTCCGGGACAGGGGTAGAAAACATTCAGTACTTC
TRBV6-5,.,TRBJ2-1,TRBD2,CASSLGVTSVNEQFF,TGTGCCAGCAGTTTGGGGGTTACTAGCGTGAATGAGCAGTTCTTC
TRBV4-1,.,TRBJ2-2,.,CASSQPWAGAGELFF,TGCGCCAGCAGCCAACCGTGGGCCGGCGCCGGGGAGCTGTTTTTT
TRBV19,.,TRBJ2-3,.,CASRQVTGTDTQYF,TGTGCCAGTCGTCAGGTAACTGGCACAGATACGCAGTATTTT
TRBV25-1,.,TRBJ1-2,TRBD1,CASSVGGQGDFYGYTF,TGTGCCAGCAGCGTGGGAGGACAGGGAGATTTCTATGGCTACACCTTC
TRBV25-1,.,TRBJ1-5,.,CASSGGPNQPQHF,TGTGCCAGCAGTGGGGGGCCGAATCAGCCCCAGCATTTT
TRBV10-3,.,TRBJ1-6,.,CAISESSGALSPLHF,TGTGCCATCAGTGAGTCGTCAGGGGCTCTCTCACCCCTCCACTTT
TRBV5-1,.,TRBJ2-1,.,CASSLVASDSYNEQFF,TGCGCCAGCAGCTTGGTAGCTAGCGACTCCTACAATGAGCAGTTCTTC
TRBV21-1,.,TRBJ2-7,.,CASSTGKTYEQYF,TGTGCCAGCAGCACAGGGAAAACCTACGAGCAGTACTTC
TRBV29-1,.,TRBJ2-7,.,CSVGRGTYEQYF,TGCAGCGTAGGACGAGGGACCTACGAGCAGTACTTC
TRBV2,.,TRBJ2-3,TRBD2,CASRLAGGTDTQYF,TGTGCCAGCAGGTTAGCGGGGGGCACAGATACGCAGTATTTT
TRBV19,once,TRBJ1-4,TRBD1,CASRRDRGNEKLFF,TGTGCCAGTAGGCGGGACAGGGGTAATGAAAAACTGTTTTTT
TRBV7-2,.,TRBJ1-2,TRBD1,CASSLEGRGSYTF,TGTGCCAGCAGCTTAGAAGGCAGGGGGAGCTACACCTTC
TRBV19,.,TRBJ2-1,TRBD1,CASSLQGADEQFF,TGTGCCAGTAGTCTCCAGGGGGCCGATGAGCAGTTCTTC
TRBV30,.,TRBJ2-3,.,CAWSIGQGGGTDTQYF,TGTGCCTGGAGTATCGGACAGGGAGGGGGCACAGATACGCAGTATTTT
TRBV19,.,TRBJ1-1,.,CASTRRQATEAFF,TGTGCCAGTACCCGGAGACAGGCCACTGAAGCTTTCTTT
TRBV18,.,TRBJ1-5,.,CASSPGGPDPQHF,TGTGCCAGCTCCCCGGGGGGGCCTGATCCCCAGCATTTT
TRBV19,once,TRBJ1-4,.,CASSLGQNNEKLFF,TGTGCCAGTAGTCTTGGACAGAATAATGAAAAACTGTTTTTT
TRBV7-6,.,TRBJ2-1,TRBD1,CASSSRYRGGGNEQFF,TGTGCCAGCAGCTCCCGATACAGGGGTGGTGGCAATGAGCAGTTCTTC
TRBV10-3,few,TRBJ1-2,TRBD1,CAISPGTGGYGYTF,TGTGCCATATCACCGGGGACAGGGGGCTATGGCTACACCTTC
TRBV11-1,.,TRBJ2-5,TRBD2,CASSRGGHETQYF,TGTGCCAGCAGTCGGGGGGGGCATGAGACCCAGTACTTC
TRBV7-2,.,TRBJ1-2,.,CASSYQQGRDGYTF,TGTGCCAGCAGCTATCAGCAGGGGAGAGATGGCTACACCTTC
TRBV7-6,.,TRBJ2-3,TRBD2,CASSVSWAGGSDTQYF,TGTGCCAGCAGCGTTTCCTGGGCGGGGGGGTCCGATACGCAGTATTTT
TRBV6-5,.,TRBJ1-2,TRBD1,CASFTGGLGYGYTF,TGTGCCAGTTTCACAGGGGGATTAGGCTATGGCTACACCTTC
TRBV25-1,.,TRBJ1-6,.,CASSETGTLGSPLHF,TGTGCCAGCAGTGAGACCGGGACTTTAGGGTCACCCCTCCACTTT
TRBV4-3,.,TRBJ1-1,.,CASSRRDRYLNTEAFF,TGCGCCAGCAGCCGCCGAGACAGATACTTGAACACTGAAGCTTTCTTT
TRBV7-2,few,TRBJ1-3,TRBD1,CASSQWTGVGNTIYF,TGTGCCAGCAGCCAATGGACAGGGGTAGGAAACACCATATATTTT
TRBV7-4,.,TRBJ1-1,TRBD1,CASSLPRTGSEAFF,TGTGCCAGCAGCTTACCCCGGACAGGGTCTGAAGCTTTCTTT
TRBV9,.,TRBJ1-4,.,CASSVAGDWSEKLFF,TGTGCCAGCAGCGTAGCGGGGGATTGGAGTGAAAAACTGTTTTTT
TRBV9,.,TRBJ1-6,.,CASSALQGTYNSPLHF,TGTGCCAGCAGCGCACTACAGGGCACCTATAATTCACCCCTCCACTTT
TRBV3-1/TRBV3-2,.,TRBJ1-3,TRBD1,CASSQGTGSGNTIYF,TGTGCCAGCAGCCAAGGGACAGGCTCTGGAAACACCATATATTTT
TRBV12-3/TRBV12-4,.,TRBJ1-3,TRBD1,CASSFRQGGTIYF,TGTGCCAGCAGTTTTAGACAGGGAGGCACCATATATTTT
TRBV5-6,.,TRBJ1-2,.,CASSSLGGGLYYGYTF,TGTGCCAGCAGCTCCTTAGGCGGGGGCCTCTACTATGGCTACACCTTC
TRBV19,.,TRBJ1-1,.,CASSREGGTEAFF,TGTGCCAGTAGTAGAGAGGGGGGTACTGAAGCTTTCTTT
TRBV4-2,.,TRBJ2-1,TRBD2,CASSHTGGYNEQFF,TGTGCCAGCAGCCATACGGGGGGCTACAATGAGCAGTTCTTC
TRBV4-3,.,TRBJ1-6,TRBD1,CASSQDRGTPNSPLHF,TGCGCCAGCAGCCAAGACAGGGGGACTCCGAATTCACCCCTCCACTTT
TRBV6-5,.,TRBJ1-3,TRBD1,CASSYGTGGNGNTIYF,TGTGCCAGCAGTTACGGTACAGGGGGCAATGGAAACACCATATATTTT